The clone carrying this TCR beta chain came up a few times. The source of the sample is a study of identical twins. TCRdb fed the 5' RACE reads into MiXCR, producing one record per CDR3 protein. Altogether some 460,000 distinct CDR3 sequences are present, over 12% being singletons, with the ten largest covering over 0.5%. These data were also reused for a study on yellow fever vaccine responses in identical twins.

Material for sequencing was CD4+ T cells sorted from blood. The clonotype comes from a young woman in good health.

CDR3 in DNA: TGTGCCACCAGCACCCGACAGGGCAATGAGCAGTTCTTC. It encodes CATSTRQGNEQFF. The rearrangement uses TRBV15 and TRBJ2-1; TRBD1 agrees at 7 bases. Per the germline V gene, CDR1 is LNHNV and CDR2 is YYDKDF (reference sequence). The J segment lost 6 bases and the V segment lost 4 bases, leaving 3 bases of the junction unmatched. The CDR3 has 13 residues.